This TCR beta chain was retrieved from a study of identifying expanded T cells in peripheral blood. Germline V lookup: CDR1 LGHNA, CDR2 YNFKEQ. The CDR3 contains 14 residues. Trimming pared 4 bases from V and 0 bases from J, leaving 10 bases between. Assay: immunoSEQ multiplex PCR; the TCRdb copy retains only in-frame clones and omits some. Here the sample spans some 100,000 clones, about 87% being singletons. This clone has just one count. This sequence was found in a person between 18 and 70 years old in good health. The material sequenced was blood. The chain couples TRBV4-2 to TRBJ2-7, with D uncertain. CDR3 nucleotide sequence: TGTGCCAGCAGCCTTGACGGTAGCTCCTACGAGCAGTACTTC. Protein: CASSLDGSSYEQYF.